This T cell receptor (beta chain) comes out of a study of blood T cell repertoires in COVID-19 (dated by TCRdb to 2020 to 2022). Regarding the complete study: Samples covering the acute and convalescent phases of COVID-19 were provided by collaborators in the United States, Italy and Spain. The material from the prospective study consisted of cDNA or gDNA derived from T cells, B-cell-depleted T cells, or PBMCs. The dataset comprised deeply sampled blood TCRbeta repertoires from subjects exposed to, actively infected with, or recovered from COVID-19. A freely available public database, intended as a resource for researchers studying the immune response to SARS-CoV-2, is where the repertoires were released. Samples came from the ongoing ImmuneRACE study (first 160 participants) plus 1,254 subjects from 6 global collaborators. Nearly every sample came with metadata listing a de-identified subject ID, COVID-19 status, age in years and sex. HLA class I and class II types, where available, came from metadata supplied by the sample provider rather than from assay-based typing.

Collaborating institutions collected whole blood in K2EDTA tubes following their own protocols. For TCRbeta analysis, collaborator samples were shipped as frozen whole blood, as isolated PBMCs, or as DNA extracted from either sample type. Paper-wide results and their limitations: The amount of clinical and demographic metadata varied by source and participant and was provided uncurated.

A remark on this clone: It has no known antigen specificity. Per-base qualities were not stored, and no clone one base away is much larger.

V ends up 2 bases short and J 4 bases short, with an unmatched junction base count of 2. The germline V gene gives CDR1 as SGHTA and CDR2 as FQGNSA. The CDR3 spans 15 residues, from the cysteine through the phenylalanine. Just the 45-base CDR3 DNA is kept, in frame starting at base 1. The immunoSEQ Assay, a bias-controlled multiplex PCR, was used to amplify TCRbeta CDR3 regions from genomic DNA. As for how the authors treated the data: Within the assay, amplification of reference gene primers was used to estimate how many nucleated cells each sample contained. To quantify the absolute abundance of each unique TCRbeta CDR3 rearrangement, sequence reads were collapsed and filtered. For each sample, productive Simpson clonality was calculated as the square root of Simpson's diversity index across productive rearrangements. This immuneACCESS table, as held by TCRdb, lists in-frame sequences with V and J called but not all clones. Of the missing ones, under half trace to an unresolved V gene in checked studies; the others have no known cause. V and J calls and clone size come straight from that table; D and trimming were deduced from the DNA. This sample has about 330,000 clones in its table, and around 87% of those were observed once. The top ten clonotypes cover about 3.9% of the sample.

The clonotype was recovered from a woman aged 50 to 60 with active or convalescent COVID-19. This sequence uses TRBV7-2 and TRBJ2-1; TRBD2 lines up with 10 middle nucleotides. The sample consisted of peripheral blood. The sequence in DNA is TGTGCCAGCAGCTTACTAGCGGGGGATTACAATGAGCAGTTCTTC. Translation gives CASSLLAGDYNEQFF.